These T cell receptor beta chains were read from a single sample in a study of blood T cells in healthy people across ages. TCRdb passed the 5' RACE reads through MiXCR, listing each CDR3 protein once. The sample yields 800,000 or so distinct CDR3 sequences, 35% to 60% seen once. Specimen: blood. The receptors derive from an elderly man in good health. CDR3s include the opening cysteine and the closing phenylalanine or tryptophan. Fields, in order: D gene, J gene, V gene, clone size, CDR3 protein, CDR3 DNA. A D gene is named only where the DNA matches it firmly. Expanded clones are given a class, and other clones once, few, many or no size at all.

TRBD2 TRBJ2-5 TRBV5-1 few CASSFKGGDETQYF TGCGCCAGCAGCTTCAAGGGAGGGGACGAGACCCAGTACTTC
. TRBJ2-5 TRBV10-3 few CAISESRESETQYF TGTGCCATCAGTGAGAGTCGGGAGAGTGAGACCCAGTACTTC
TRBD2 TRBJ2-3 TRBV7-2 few CASSLRGVSGRTDTQYF TGTGCCAGCAGCTTAAGGGGGGTCAGCGGGAGGACAGATACGCAGTATTTT
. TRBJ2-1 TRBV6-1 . CASSELRDFYNEQFF TGTGCCAGCAGTGAATTGCGAGACTTTTACAATGAGCAGTTCTTC
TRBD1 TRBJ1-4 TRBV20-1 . CSARDGTGGSKLFF TGCAGTGCTAGAGATGGGACAGGGGGCAGTAAACTGTTTTTT
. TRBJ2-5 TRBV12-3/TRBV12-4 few CASSPQVQETQYF TGTGCCAGCAGTCCCCAAGTACAAGAGACCCAGTACTTC
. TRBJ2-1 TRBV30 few CAYSGGYNEQFF TGTGCCTACTCTGGGGGCTACAATGAGCAGTTCTTC
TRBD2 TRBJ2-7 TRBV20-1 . CGALTSGSYEQYF TGCGGTGCCCTAACTAGCGGGAGTTACGAGCAGTACTTC
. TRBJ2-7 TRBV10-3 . CAIRIQAAGTYEQYF TGTGCCATCAGGATACAGGCCGCTGGGACCTACGAGCAGTACTTC
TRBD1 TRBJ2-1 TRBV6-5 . CATADRGRVDERFF TGTGCCACCGCGGACAGGGGGCGAGTGGATGAGCGGTTCTTC
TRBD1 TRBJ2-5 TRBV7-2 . CASSSDGTGFDEQYF TGTGCCAGCAGCTCAGACGGGACAGGGTTCGATGAGCAGTACTTC
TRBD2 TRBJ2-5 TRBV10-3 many CAISETSGMVETQYF TGTGCCATCAGTGAGACTAGCGGGATGGTTGAGACCCAGTACTTC
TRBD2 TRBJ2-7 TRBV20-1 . CSARVGASGLYEQYF TGCAGTGCTAGAGTGGGTGCTAGCGGTCTCTACGAGCAGTACTTC
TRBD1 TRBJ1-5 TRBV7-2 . CASSPKTGDNQPQHF TGTGCCAGCAGCCCGAAGACAGGGGACAATCAGCCCCAGCATTTT
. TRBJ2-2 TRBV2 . CASKGSANTGELFF TGTGCCAGTAAGGGCAGTGCGAACACCGGGGAGCTGTTTTTT
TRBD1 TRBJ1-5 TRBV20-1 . CSARDGPGGQPQHF TGCAGTGCTAGAGATGGGCCAGGGGGCCAGCCCCAGCATTTT
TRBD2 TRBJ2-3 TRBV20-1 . CSAFGGGGSTDTQYF TGCAGTGCCTTTGGGGGGGGGGGTAGCACAGATACGCAGTATTTT
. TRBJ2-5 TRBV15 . CATSSDTYQETQYF TGTGCCACCAGCAGCGACACGTACCAAGAGACCCAGTACTTC
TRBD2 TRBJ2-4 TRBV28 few CASLRSGLAGGRGIQYF TGTGCCAGCCTTAGATCCGGACTAGCGGGAGGGCGAGGCATTCAGTACTTC
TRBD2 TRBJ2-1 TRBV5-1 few CASRASSGVSSYNEQFF TGCGCCAGCAGGGCATCTAGCGGGGTTAGCTCCTACAATGAGCAGTTCTTC
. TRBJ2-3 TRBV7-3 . CASSLNGQGVGTDTQYF TGTGCCAGCAGCTTAAACGGGCAGGGAGTGGGTACAGATACGCAGTATTTT